The rows below give T cell receptor beta chains drawn from one sample of a study of CXCR3-negative and CXCR3-positive naive CD8 T cells. One entry per CDR3 protein, without DNA, is what TCRdb gives after re-calling the 5' RACE reads. The listing records 100,000 or so distinct CDR3 sequences. The specimen was naive CXCR3- CD8+ T cells from blood. The receptors come from a human donor in good health. Some clones in this sample may be carry-over from other donors' samples. The CDR3 runs from the conserved cysteine through the conserved F or W. Each record gives: V gene, J gene, CDR3 protein.

V gene: TRBV28
J gene: TRBJ2-3
CDR3 protein: CASSTLSGTDTQYF

V gene: TRBV7-3
J gene: TRBJ2-7
CDR3 protein: CARTRLPPSEQYF

V gene: TRBV28
J gene: TRBJ2-6
CDR3 protein: CASNTPSSSSGANVLTF

V gene: TRBV28
J gene: TRBJ2-7
CDR3 protein: CASSRGGGYEQYF

V gene: TRBV6-8
J gene: TRBJ2-5
CDR3 protein: CASSYSSYISDGTETQYF

V gene: TRBV11-1
J gene: TRBJ2-3
CDR3 protein: CASSLVWLSGLGDTQYF

V gene: TRBV29-1
J gene: TRBJ2-2
CDR3 protein: CSAHRANTGELFF

V gene: TRBV11-1
J gene: TRBJ2-7
CDR3 protein: CASSFGTGVYEQYF

V gene: TRBV28
J gene: TRBJ1-5
CDR3 protein: CASIPAGQANQPQHF

V gene: TRBV5-1
J gene: TRBJ1-6
CDR3 protein: CASSLGKGQGIENSPLHF

V gene: TRBV5-1
J gene: TRBJ2-7
CDR3 protein: CASSPSWTGYSYEQYF

V gene: TRBV7-9
J gene: TRBJ2-2
CDR3 protein: CASRPAPSTGELFF

V gene: TRBV7-6
J gene: TRBJ2-1
CDR3 protein: CASSRSGDEQFF

V gene: TRBV20-1
J gene: TRBJ2-3
CDR3 protein: CSPPTFLSDLSTDTQYF

V gene: TRBV27
J gene: TRBJ2-1
CDR3 protein: CASSLSSGGFYNEQFF

V gene: TRBV29-1
J gene: TRBJ2-3
CDR3 protein: CSVQGTDGTDTQYF

V gene: TRBV5-4
J gene: TRBJ2-7
CDR3 protein: CASSYTGTGNYEQYF

V gene: TRBV27
J gene: TRBJ2-7
CDR3 protein: CASSLSGTGVYEQYF

V gene: TRBV4-2
J gene: TRBJ2-1
CDR3 protein: CASSQGELGPQFF

V gene: TRBV29-1
J gene: TRBJ2-7
CDR3 protein: CSVVGPPDRVSYSYEQYF

V gene: TRBV4-2
J gene: TRBJ2-1
CDR3 protein: CASSPKGVGTGPYNEQFF

V gene: TRBV27
J gene: TRBJ1-2
CDR3 protein: CASRQQAFENYGYTF

V gene: TRBV4-2
J gene: TRBJ2-1
CDR3 protein: CASSQDWDNFNEQFF

V gene: TRBV6-5
J gene: TRBJ2-5
CDR3 protein: CASSYGIEGIYQETQYF

V gene: TRBV4-2
J gene: TRBJ2-7
CDR3 protein: CASSQGTGDSYEQYF

V gene: TRBV9
J gene: TRBJ2-7
CDR3 protein: CASSVDSGRTIYEQYF

V gene: TRBV12-3/TRBV12-4
J gene: TRBJ1-2
CDR3 protein: CASSLLPGANYGYTF

V gene: TRBV10-3
J gene: TRBJ1-5
CDR3 protein: CAISEPLSNQPQHF

V gene: TRBV12-3/TRBV12-4
J gene: TRBJ2-1
CDR3 protein: CASSLNGGPLEQFF

V gene: TRBV29-1
J gene: TRBJ2-7
CDR3 protein: CSGQTGPYEQYF

V gene: TRBV3-1
J gene: TRBJ2-3
CDR3 protein: CASSQFHRQTYSTDTQYF

V gene: TRBV29-1
J gene: TRBJ2-7
CDR3 protein: CSVEGAKPYEQYF

V gene: TRBV20-1
J gene: TRBJ2-2
CDR3 protein: CSARVRKTGTTGELFF

V gene: TRBV6-6
J gene: TRBJ1-2
CDR3 protein: CASSLDLKGQVANYGYTF

V gene: TRBV25-1
J gene: TRBJ2-7
CDR3 protein: CASSEYKGGRVDEQYF

V gene: TRBV12-3/TRBV12-4
J gene: TRBJ2-7
CDR3 protein: CASSYPQYEQYF

V gene: TRBV12-3/TRBV12-4
J gene: TRBJ2-3
CDR3 protein: CASSPPPRDTQYF

V gene: TRBV7-8
J gene: TRBJ2-7
CDR3 protein: CASSLASAYYEQYF

V gene: TRBV28
J gene: TRBJ2-3
CDR3 protein: CASSLPGTGDTQYF

V gene: TRBV7-6
J gene: TRBJ2-5
CDR3 protein: CASSLTGLRSEAQYF

V gene: TRBV9
J gene: TRBJ1-1
CDR3 protein: CASSGGGNTEAFF

V gene: TRBV10-3
J gene: TRBJ2-1
CDR3 protein: CAISDLAGWEQFF

V gene: TRBV6-2/TRBV6-3
J gene: TRBJ2-2
CDR3 protein: CASSGGKGKWDTGELFF

V gene: TRBV4-1
J gene: TRBJ2-1
CDR3 protein: CASNAGQGNNEQFF

V gene: TRBV12-3/TRBV12-4
J gene: TRBJ2-7
CDR3 protein: CASSIGSRGEQYF

V gene: TRBV4-3
J gene: TRBJ1-4
CDR3 protein: CASSQEVSTNEKLFF

V gene: TRBV5-1
J gene: TRBJ2-6
CDR3 protein: CASSPSVSGANVLTF

V gene: TRBV10-2
J gene: TRBJ1-1
CDR3 protein: CAVSERDEGTEAFF

V gene: TRBV29-1
J gene: TRBJ2-2
CDR3 protein: CSVESGSSNTGELFF

V gene: TRBV29-1
J gene: TRBJ1-2
CDR3 protein: CSAILDREKLNYGYTF

V gene: TRBV19
J gene: TRBJ1-5
CDR3 protein: CASSIGGRGANQPQHF

V gene: TRBV7-6
J gene: TRBJ1-1
CDR3 protein: CASSLVPGGGGTEAFF

V gene: TRBV12-3/TRBV12-4
J gene: TRBJ2-7
CDR3 protein: CASSPFPGYEQYF

V gene: TRBV7-6
J gene: TRBJ2-3
CDR3 protein: CASSYGEGFTDTQYF

V gene: TRBV5-1
J gene: TRBJ2-5
CDR3 protein: CASSRLGESGYGETQYF

V gene: TRBV5-1
J gene: TRBJ2-5
CDR3 protein: CASSLARLAGGPVAETQYF

V gene: TRBV11-2
J gene: TRBJ2-7
CDR3 protein: CASSLEQGAKYYEQYF

V gene: TRBV5-4
J gene: TRBJ2-1
CDR3 protein: CASREVSYNEQFF

V gene: TRBV29-1
J gene: TRBJ2-4
CDR3 protein: CSDEDEQGATPTPLQYF